The 21 T cell receptor beta chains below come from one sample, sequenced in a study of graft-versus-host responses after intestinal transplantation. This table comes from immunoSEQ multiplex PCR, and its TCRdb copy is limited to in-frame clones, with some not included. The data contain under 25,000 clones, approximately 86% of them singletons. The material sequenced was PBMCs, taken approximately 230 days after intestinal transplant. Receptors were obtained from a human patient who received an intestinal transplant, so some T cells may come from the graft donor.

The V and J genes are TRBV7-9 and TRBJ1-2; D is ambiguous. Trimming cost V 4 bases and J 2 bases, with 8 bases left between them. There are 13 residues in the CDR3. Germline lookup yields CDR1 SEHNR and CDR2 FQNEAQ (reference sequence). The CDR3 here is CASSSRENYGYTF. The CDR3 DNA reads TGTGCCAGCAGCTCAAGGGAGAACTATGGCTACACCTTC. Filled out from reference TRBV7-9 and TRBJ1-2, the complete variable domain reads DTGVSQNPRHKITKRGQNVTFRCDPISEHNRLYWYRQTLGQGPEFLTYFQNEAQLEKSRLLSDRFSAERPKGSFSTLEIQRTEQGDSAMYLCASSSRENYGYTFGSGTRLTVV.

V gene TRBV10-2 combines with J gene TRBJ2-3, with D hard to call. CDR3 length: 14 residues. The V and J ends lost 10 bases and 1 base respectively, with 15 bases between them. The germline V gene encodes CDR1 WSHSY and CDR2 SAAADI. The chain's CDR3 is CAIQSKGGTDTQYF. As DNA, the CDR3 is TGCGCCATCCAAAGTAAAGGAGGCACAGATACGCAGTATTTT.

The rearrangement links TRBV4-1 to TRBJ2-4; no clear D gene. With 4 bases removed from V and 0 bases from J, the gap between germline ends came to 7 bases. Germline CDR1 is MGHRA and CDR2 is YSYEKL. This CDR3 spans 14 amino acids. CDR3 sequence (DNA): TGCGCCAGCAGCCCGACCGTAGCCAAAAACATTCAGTACTTC. It specifies CASSPTVAKNIQYF.

The chain carries TRBV29-1 and TRBJ1-1, with 8 bases lining up with TRBD1. After removal of 1 base from V and 10 bases from J, the junction contained 11 bases not matched to a gene. CDR3 length equals 14 residues. The germline V gene encodes CDR1 SQVTM and CDR2 ANQGSEA. The DNA of the CDR3 is TGCAGCGTTGAAGTCGTGGCAGGGGGCGGGGGAGCTTTCTTT. Protein: CSVEVVAGGGGAFF.

J is TRBJ1-1 and V is TRBV19; perhaps TRBD1 as D (5 bases). The V and J ends lost 5 bases and 9 bases respectively, with 16 bases between them. Germline assignment: CDR1 LNHDA and CDR2 SQIVND (reference sequence). The CDR3 has 13 residues. The CDR3 bases are TGTGCCAGTAGTGTGCAGGGTTGGGGAAAAGCTTTCTTT. The encoded protein is CASSVQGWGKAFF.

The rearrangement joins TRBV2 to TRBJ2-7; 9 positions match TRBD1. This CDR3 is 14 amino acids long. Germline CDR1 reads SNHLY; CDR2 reads FYNNEI. The J segment lost 4 bases and the V segment lost 7 bases, leaving 8 bases of the junction unmatched. The CDR3 nucleotides are TGTGCCAGCACAAGACAGGGGGTAATATACGAGCAGTACTTC. This gives the protein CASTRQGVIYEQYF.

The rearrangement joins TRBV18 to TRBJ1-4; D gene uncertain. The ends were cut back, 2 bases at V and 6 bases at J, with 7 bases in the middle. The CDR3 contains 13 residues. From germline, CDR1 is KGHSH and CDR2 LQKENI. As DNA, the CDR3 is TGTGCCAGCTCACCAGGGGAAGATGAAAAACTGTTTTTT. This translates into CASSPGEDEKLFF.

This clone is a singleton in its sample. This chain connects TRBV15 to TRBJ2-1; 12 nucleotides match TRBD2. V was clipped by 8 bases and J by 8 bases; unmatched bases: 13. The germline CDR1 and CDR2 sequences are LNHNV and YYDKDF (reference sequence). The CDR3 totals 16 residues. As DNA, the CDR3 is TGTGCCACCGCAAGGGGACTAGCGGGCGTAGGTGATGAGCAGTTCTTC. Translation gives CATARGLAGVGDEQFF. The full variable domain, in which reference TRBV15 and TRBJ2-1 provide the parts outside the CDR3, is DAMVIQNPRYQVTQFGKPVTLSCSQTLNHNVMYWYQQKSSQAPKLLFHYYDKDFNNEADTPDNFQSRRPNTSFCFLDIRSPGLGDTAMYLCATARGLAGVGDEQFFGPGTRLTVL.

The chain has TRBV6-1 and TRBJ1-2; unclear D gene. Between the trimmed V and J ends, which lost 3 bases and 6 bases, there was a span of 5 bases. The CDR3 is made up of 11 amino acids. Germline CDR1 and CDR2: MNHNS and SASEGT. The CDR3 region has the DNA TGTGCCAGCAGTGAGGGAAATGGCTACACCTTC. Translation gives CASSEGNGYTF.

The chain uses TRBV7-6 and TRBJ2-1, with D tentatively TRBD2 (6 bases). The ends were cut back, 0 bases at V and 10 bases at J, with 10 bases in the middle. CDR1 SGHVS and CDR2 FNYEAQ come from the germline V gene. The CDR3 is 13 amino acids. The CDR3 reads CASSLAGGSEQFF. The DNA for the CDR3 is TGTGCCAGCAGCTTAGCCGGGGGTAGCGAGCAGTTCTTC.

The chain links TRBV2 to TRBJ2-3; 7 bases align to TRBD2. This CDR3 contains 15 residues. V lost 3 bases, J lost 4 bases, and 7 bases stayed unmatched. Germline CDR1 and CDR2: SNHLY and FYNNEI. The CDR3 nucleotides read TGTGCCAGCAGTGACGGGCGGGGGAGTCCAGATACGCAGTATTTT. Protein sequence: CASSDGRGSPDTQYF. Complete variable domain (other parts from reference TRBV2 and TRBJ2-3): EPEVTQTPSHQVTQMGQEVILRCVPISNHLYFYWYRQILGQKVEFLVSFYNNEISEKSEIFDDQFSVERPDGSNFTLKIRSTKLEDSAMYFCASSDGRGSPDTQYFGPGTRLTVL.

In DNA form, the CDR3 reads TGCGCCAGCAGTGACGGGGGGGCGGGTGTCGGGGAGCTGTTTTTT. Its translation: CASSDGGAGVGELFF. The chain is built from TRBV10-2 and TRBJ2-2; 8 nucleotides align to TRBD2. The CDR3 is made up of 15 amino acids. Germline loops: CDR1 WSHSY, CDR2 SAAADI. Trimming took 3 bases from V and 7 from J; bases not matched to a gene: 7.

The V call is TRBV27, the J call TRBJ2-1; D unclear. Deletions cut 7 bases from V and 1 base from J, with 11 bases between. CDR1 is MNHEY and CDR2 is SMNVEV in the germline V gene (reference sequence). The CDR3 covers 14 residues. As DNA, the CDR3 is TGTGCCAGCAATAGCCTGGGGTCCTACAATGAGCAGTTCTTC. It specifies CASNSLGSYNEQFF.

The V gene is TRBV4-1, the J gene TRBJ2-3; maybe TRBD2 (5 bases). There are 17 residues in the CDR3. Per the germline V gene, CDR1 is MGHRA and CDR2 is YSYEKL. Trimming cost V 4 bases and J 0 bases, with 17 bases left between them. The CDR3 region is CASSLNGVGTSTDTQYF. The CDR3 bases are TGCGCCAGCAGCCTTAACGGGGTCGGCACTAGCACAGATACGCAGTATTTT.

The V gene is TRBV27, the J gene TRBJ1-2; the match to TRBD1 covers 11 bases. The germline V gene encodes CDR1 MNHEY and CDR2 SMNVEV (reference sequence). V gave up 1 base and J gave up 5 bases; unmatched junction bases: 6. The CDR3 is 16 amino acids. The CDR3 spells CASSLYPGQGGYGYTF. DNA of the CDR3: TGTGCCAGCAGTTTATACCCGGGACAGGGGGGATATGGCTACACCTTC.

The CDR3 reads CASSPEWGALHF. The CDR3 bases are TGCGCCAGCAGCCCTGAATGGGGTGCCCTCCACTTT. This chain links TRBV4-1 with TRBJ1-6; D unresolved. This CDR3 contains 12 residues. In germline, CDR1 is MGHRA, CDR2 YSYEKL. The ends were cut back, 4 bases at V and 14 bases at J, with 12 bases in the middle.

This rearrangement joins TRBV6-6 to TRBJ2-5, with TRBD1 as a possible D gene (6 bases). With the DNA end fitting TRBJ2-7 better, the J assignment may be wrong. The CDR3 has 15 amino acids. CDR1 and CDR2 (germline): MNHNY, SVGAGI (reference sequence). CDR3 DNA sequence: TGTGCCAGCAGTTATTTGGGACACGCTCGCTACGAGCAGTACTTC. Translation: CASSYLGHARYEQYF.

The chain uses TRBV7-3 and TRBJ1-1; TRBD1 is a possible D gene (5 bases). V dropped 4 bases and J dropped 1 base, with 7 bases sitting between them. Germline V gene data show CDR1 as SGHTA and CDR2 as FQGTGA. The CDR3 length is 13 residues. CDR3 amino acids: CASSSDRNTEAFF. In nucleotides, the CDR3 is TGTGCCAGCAGCTCCGACAGGAACACTGAAGCTTTCTTT.

This rearrangement joins TRBV5-1 to TRBJ2-3; D gene uncertain. Germline values: CDR1 SGHRS, CDR2 YFSETQ. The length of the CDR3 is 17 residues. The V end was cut by 7 bases, the J end by 0 bases, with 21 bases between. CDR3 loop: CASQSSLTGPSTDTQYF. The CDR3 DNA is TGCGCCAGCCAAAGTTCCCTGACTGGTCCTAGCACAGATACGCAGTATTTT.

The CDR3 is CASSQDRGQGFVYGYTF. As DNA, the CDR3 is TGCGCCAGCAGCCAAGACCGGGGACAGGGGTTCGTCTATGGCTACACCTTC. This sequence joins TRBV4-1 and TRBJ1-2; 10 bases match TRBD1. After removal of 0 bases from V and 4 bases from J, the junction contained 8 bases not matched to a gene. CDR3 length equals 17 residues. The germline V gene has CDR1 MGHRA and CDR2 YSYEKL.

V is TRBV19 and J is TRBJ1-5; weak D call: TRBD1 (6 bases). Trimming removed 8 bases from V and 0 bases from J, with 14 bases in between. CDR3 length: 15 amino acids. Germline loops: CDR1 LNHDA, CDR2 SQIVND (reference sequence). The CDR3 DNA is TGTGCCAGTGGGACACAGCGATATAGCAATCAGCCCCAGCATTTT. It specifies CASGTQRYSNQPQHF.